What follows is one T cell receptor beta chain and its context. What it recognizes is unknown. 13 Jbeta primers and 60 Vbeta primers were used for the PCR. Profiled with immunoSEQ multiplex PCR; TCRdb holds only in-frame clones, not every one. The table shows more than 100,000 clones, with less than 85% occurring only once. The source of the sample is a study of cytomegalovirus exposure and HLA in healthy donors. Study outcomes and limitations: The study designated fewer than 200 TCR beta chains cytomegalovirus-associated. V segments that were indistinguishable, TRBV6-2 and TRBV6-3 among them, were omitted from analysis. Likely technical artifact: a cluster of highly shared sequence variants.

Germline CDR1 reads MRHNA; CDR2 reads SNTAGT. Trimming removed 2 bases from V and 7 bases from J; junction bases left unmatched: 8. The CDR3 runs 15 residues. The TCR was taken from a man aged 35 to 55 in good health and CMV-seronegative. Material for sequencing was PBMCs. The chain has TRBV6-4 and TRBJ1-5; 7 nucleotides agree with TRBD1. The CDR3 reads CASSDQTGSGQPQHF. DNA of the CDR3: TGTGCCAGCAGTGACCAGACAGGGAGTGGGCAGCCCCAGCATTTT.